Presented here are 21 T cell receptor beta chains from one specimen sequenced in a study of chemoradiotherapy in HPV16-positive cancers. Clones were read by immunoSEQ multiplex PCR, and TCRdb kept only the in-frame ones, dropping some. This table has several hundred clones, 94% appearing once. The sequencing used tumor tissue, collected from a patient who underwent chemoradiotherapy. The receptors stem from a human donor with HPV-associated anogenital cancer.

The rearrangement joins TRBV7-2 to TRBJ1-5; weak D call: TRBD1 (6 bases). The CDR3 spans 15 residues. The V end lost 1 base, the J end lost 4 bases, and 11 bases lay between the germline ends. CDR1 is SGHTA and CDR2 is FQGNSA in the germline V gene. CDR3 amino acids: CASSLGPQGNQPQHF. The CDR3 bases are TGTGCCAGCAGCTTAGGGCCCCAGGGGAATCAGCCCCAGCATTTT. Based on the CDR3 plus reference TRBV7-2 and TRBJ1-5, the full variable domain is GAGVSQSPSNKVTEKGKDVELRCDPISGHTALYWYRQSLGQGLEFLIYFQGNSAPDKSGLPSDRFSAERTGGSVSTLTIQRTQQEDSAVYLCASSLGPQGNQPQHFGDGTRLSIL.

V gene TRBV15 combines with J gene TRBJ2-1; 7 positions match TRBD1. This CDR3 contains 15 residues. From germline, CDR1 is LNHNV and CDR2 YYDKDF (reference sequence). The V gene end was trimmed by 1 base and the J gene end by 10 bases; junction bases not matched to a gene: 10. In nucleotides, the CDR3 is TGTGCCACCAGCAGAGTGGGACAGTCGGGCCGGGAGCAGTTCTTC. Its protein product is CATSRVGQSGREQFF.

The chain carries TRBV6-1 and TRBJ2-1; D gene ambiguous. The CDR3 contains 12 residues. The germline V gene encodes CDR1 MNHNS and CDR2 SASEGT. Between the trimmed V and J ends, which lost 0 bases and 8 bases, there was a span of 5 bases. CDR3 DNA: TGTGCCAGCAGTGAAGCACACTATGAGCAGTTCTTC. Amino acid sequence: CASSEAHYEQFF.

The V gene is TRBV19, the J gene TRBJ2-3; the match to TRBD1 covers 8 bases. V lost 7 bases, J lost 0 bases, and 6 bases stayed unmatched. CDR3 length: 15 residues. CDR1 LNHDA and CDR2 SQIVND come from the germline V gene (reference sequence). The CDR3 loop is CASTLTGVSTDTQYF. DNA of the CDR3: TGTGCCAGTACCCTGACAGGGGTGAGCACAGATACGCAGTATTTT. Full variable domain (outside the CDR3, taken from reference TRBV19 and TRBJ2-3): DGGITQSPKYLFRKEGQNVTLSCEQNLNHDAMYWYRQDPGQGLRLIYYSQIVNDFQKGDIAEGYSVSREKKESFPLTVTSAQKNPTAFYLCASTLTGVSTDTQYFGPGTRLTVL.

The CDR3 DNA reads TGTGCCAGCAGCCCCCACCAACGGGGTTACAATGAGCAGTTCTTC. It specifies CASSPHQRGYNEQFF. The rearrangement uses TRBV5-4 and TRBJ2-1; maybe TRBD2 (5 bases). Trimming removed 4 bases at V and 4 bases at J, with 15 bases between. Germline CDR1 is SGHNT and CDR2 is YYREEE (reference sequence). This CDR3 contains 15 residues.

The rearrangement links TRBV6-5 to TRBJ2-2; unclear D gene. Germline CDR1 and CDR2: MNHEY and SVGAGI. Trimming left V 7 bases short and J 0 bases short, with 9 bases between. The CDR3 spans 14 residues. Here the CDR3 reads CASKLIANTGELFF. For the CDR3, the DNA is TGTGCCAGCAAGTTGATAGCGAACACCGGGGAGCTGTTTTTT.

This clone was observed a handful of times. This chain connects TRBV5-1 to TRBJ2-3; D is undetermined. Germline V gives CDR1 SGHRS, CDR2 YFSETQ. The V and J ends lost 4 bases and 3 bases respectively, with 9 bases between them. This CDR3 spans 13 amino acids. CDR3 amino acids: CASSEAQTDTQYF. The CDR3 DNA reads TGCGCCAGCAGCGAAGCTCAGACAGATACGCAGTATTTT.

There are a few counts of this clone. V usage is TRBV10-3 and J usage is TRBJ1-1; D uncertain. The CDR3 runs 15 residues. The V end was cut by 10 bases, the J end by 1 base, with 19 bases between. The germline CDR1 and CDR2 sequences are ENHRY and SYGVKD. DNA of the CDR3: TGTGCCACCGTGTTGGGGTTTTTGGGGAACACTGAAGCTTTCTTT. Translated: CATVLGFLGNTEAFF.

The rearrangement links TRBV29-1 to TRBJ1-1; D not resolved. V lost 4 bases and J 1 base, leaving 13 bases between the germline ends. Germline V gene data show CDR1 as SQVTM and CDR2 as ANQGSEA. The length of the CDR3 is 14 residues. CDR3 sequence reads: CSVVMGSWNTEAFF. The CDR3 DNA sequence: TGCAGCGTTGTCATGGGGTCCTGGAACACTGAAGCTTTCTTT.

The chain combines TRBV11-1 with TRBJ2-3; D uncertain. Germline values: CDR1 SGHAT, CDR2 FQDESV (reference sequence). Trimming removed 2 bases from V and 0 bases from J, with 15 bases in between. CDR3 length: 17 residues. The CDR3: CASSLRGTVTSTDTQYF. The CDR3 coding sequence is TGTGCCAGCAGCTTACGTGGAACAGTAACTAGCACAGATACGCAGTATTTT.

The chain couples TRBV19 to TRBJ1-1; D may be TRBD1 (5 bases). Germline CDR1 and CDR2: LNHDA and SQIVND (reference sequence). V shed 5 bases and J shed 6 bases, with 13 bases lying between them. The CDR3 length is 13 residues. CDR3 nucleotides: TGTGCCAGTAGTGTGGGCAGGGTGCCTGAAGCTTTCTTT. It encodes CASSVGRVPEAFF.

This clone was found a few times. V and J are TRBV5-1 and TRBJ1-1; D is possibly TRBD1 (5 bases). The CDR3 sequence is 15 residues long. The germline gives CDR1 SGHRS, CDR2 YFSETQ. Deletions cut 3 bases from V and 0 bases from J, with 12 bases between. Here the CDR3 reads CASSSEGRVNTEAFF. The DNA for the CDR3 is TGCGCCAGCAGCTCGGAGGGGAGGGTGAACACTGAAGCTTTCTTT.

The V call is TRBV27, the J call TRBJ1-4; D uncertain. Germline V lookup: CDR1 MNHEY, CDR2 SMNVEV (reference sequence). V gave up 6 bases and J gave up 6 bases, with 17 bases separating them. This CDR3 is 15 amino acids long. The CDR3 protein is CASRQMGRYDEKLFF. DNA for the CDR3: TGTGCCAGCAGACAAATGGGGAGGTACGATGAAAAACTGTTTTTT.

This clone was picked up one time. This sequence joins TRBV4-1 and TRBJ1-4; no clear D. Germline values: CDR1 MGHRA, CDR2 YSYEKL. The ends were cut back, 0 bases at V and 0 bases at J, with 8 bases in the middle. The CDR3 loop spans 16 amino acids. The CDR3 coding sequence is TGCGCCAGCAGCCAAGAAGGGCACACAACTAATGAAAAACTGTTTTTT. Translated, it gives CASSQEGHTTNEKLFF.

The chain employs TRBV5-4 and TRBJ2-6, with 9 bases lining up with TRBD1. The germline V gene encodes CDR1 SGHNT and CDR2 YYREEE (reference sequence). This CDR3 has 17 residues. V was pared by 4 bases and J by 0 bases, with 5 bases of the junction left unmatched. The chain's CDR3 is CASSRDRVGSGANVLTF. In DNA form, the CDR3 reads TGTGCCAGCAGCCGGGACAGGGTAGGCTCTGGGGCCAACGTCCTGACTTTC.

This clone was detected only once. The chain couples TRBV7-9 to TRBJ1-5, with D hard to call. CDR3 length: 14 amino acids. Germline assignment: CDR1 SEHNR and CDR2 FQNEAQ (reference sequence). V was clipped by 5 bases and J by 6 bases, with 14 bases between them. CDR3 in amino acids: CASSRDLAGQPQHF. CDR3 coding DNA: TGTGCCAGCAGCCGCGACCTGGCCGGTCAGCCCCAGCATTTT.

The CDR3 region is CASSLVVTEAFF. In DNA form, the CDR3 reads TGTGCCAGCAGCTTAGTTGTCACTGAAGCTTTCTTT. The rearrangement uses TRBV7-9 and TRBJ1-1; D is uncertain. This CDR3 spans 12 amino acids. Germline V CDR1 and CDR2: SEHNR, FQNEAQ (reference sequence). The V gene lost 1 base and the J gene lost 4 bases, with 4 bases spanning the gap.

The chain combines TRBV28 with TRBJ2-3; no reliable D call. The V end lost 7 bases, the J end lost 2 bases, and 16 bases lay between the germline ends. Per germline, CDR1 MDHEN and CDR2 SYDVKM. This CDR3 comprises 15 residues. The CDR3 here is CASKTFYMPTDTQYF. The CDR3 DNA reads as TGTGCCAGCAAAACCTTCTATATGCCCACAGATACGCAGTATTTT.

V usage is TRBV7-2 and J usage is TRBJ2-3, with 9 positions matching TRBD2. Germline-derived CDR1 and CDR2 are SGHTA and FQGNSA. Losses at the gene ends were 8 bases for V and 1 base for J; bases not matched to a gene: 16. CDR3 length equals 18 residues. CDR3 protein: CASSPGRGGPFRTDTQYF. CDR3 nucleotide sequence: TGTGCCAGCTCTCCGGGGCGGGGGGGACCCTTTCGCACAGATACGCAGTATTTT.

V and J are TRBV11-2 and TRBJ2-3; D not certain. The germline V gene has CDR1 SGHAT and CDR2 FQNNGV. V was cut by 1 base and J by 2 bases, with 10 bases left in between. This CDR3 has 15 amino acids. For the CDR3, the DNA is TGTGCCAGCAGCTTAGCGTTGGGAAACACAGATACGCAGTATTTT. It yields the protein CASSLALGNTDTQYF.

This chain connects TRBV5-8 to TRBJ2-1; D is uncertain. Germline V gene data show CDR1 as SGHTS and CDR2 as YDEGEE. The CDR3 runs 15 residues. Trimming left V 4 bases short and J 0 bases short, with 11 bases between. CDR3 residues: CASSLVRVSYNEQFF. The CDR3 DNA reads TGTGCCAGCAGCCTGGTCCGGGTCTCCTACAATGAGCAGTTCTTC.